The 16 T cell receptor beta chains below were found in one sample sequenced in a study of PD-1 blockade in classical Hodgkin lymphoma. Sequenced by immunoSEQ multiplex PCR; TCRdb stores in-frame clones only, minus some. The table records some 25,000 clones, around 90% of them present only once. Every patient had relapsed following autologous stem cell transplantation, and cohorts differed in brentuximab vedotin exposure. CD8+ T cells were isolated from thawed PBMCs by magnetic negative selection. Sequenced material: CD8+ T cells from blood, taken at baseline. All receptors come from a human donor with classical Hodgkin lymphoma.

The chain uses TRBV27 and TRBJ2-7, with 8 bases fitting TRBD1. Germline loops: CDR1 MNHEY, CDR2 SMNVEV (reference sequence). This CDR3 has 15 amino acids. V was pared by 3 bases and J by 7 bases, with 11 bases of the junction left unmatched. DNA of the CDR3: TGTGCCAGCAGTTTGAGTGTTACAGGGGGTGGTGAGCAGTACTTC. It is translated as CASSLSVTGGGEQYF.

The chain employs TRBV15 and TRBJ1-5, with TRBD1 matching over 9 bases. Germline values: CDR1 LNHNV, CDR2 YYDKDF (reference sequence). V lost 4 bases, J lost 4 bases, and 5 bases stayed unmatched. CDR3 size: 15 residues. The DNA of the CDR3 is TGTGCCACCAGCACTTGGGACAGGGAGAATCAGCCCCAGCATTTT. This gives the protein CATSTWDRENQPQHF.

In DNA, the CDR3 is TGTGCCAGCAGCCCAAGGGGGTTTGGAAACACCATATATTTT. Protein product: CASSPRGFGNTIYF. The chain is built from TRBV14 and TRBJ1-3; D possibly corresponds to TRBD1 (6 bases). Per germline, CDR1 SGHDN and CDR2 FVKESK. The CDR3 covers 14 residues. Trimming stripped 4 bases from V and 3 bases from J, with 10 bases between. Together with reference TRBV14 and TRBJ1-3, the CDR3 gives the full variable domain: EAGVTQFPSHSVIEKGQTVTLRCDPISGHDNLYWYRRVMGKEIKFLLHFVKESKQDESGMPNNRFLAERTGGTYSTLKVQPAELEDSGVYFCASSPRGFGNTIYFGEGSWLTVV.

The rearrangement uses TRBV2 and TRBJ1-5; 9 nucleotides match TRBD1. This CDR3 has 15 amino acids. With V trimmed by 8 bases and J by 5 bases, 10 bases remained unmatched. In germline, CDR1 is SNHLY, CDR2 FYNNEI. CDR3 sequence (DNA): TGTGCCAGCGGGATACAGGGGGCGCAGGATCAGCCCCAGCATTTT. Its translation is CASGIQGAQDQPQHF.

This chain links TRBV2 with TRBJ2-5, with 11 bases identical to TRBD2. CDR1 is SNHLY and CDR2 is FYNNEI in the germline V gene. CDR3 length equals 17 residues. After removal of 1 base from V and 3 bases from J, the junction contained 7 bases not matched to a gene. The chain's CDR3 is CASSEEVAGGPKETQYF. CDR3 in DNA: TGTGCCAGCAGTGAAGAAGTAGCGGGAGGGCCGAAAGAGACCCAGTACTTC.

This clone was found a few times. The rearrangement uses TRBV27 and TRBJ2-7, with 7 bases identical to TRBD2. V lost 6 bases, J lost 5 bases, and 16 bases stayed unmatched. There are 16 residues in the CDR3. Germline V gene lookup returns CDR1 MNHEY and CDR2 SMNVEV (reference sequence). The CDR3 region has the DNA TGTGCCAGCAGCCCCCGCGGCGGTAGCGGGCTCCACGAGCAGTACTTC. Its protein is CASSPRGGSGLHEQYF.

The chain is built from TRBV11-2 and TRBJ1-5; D ambiguous. Germline V lookup: CDR1 SGHAT, CDR2 FQNNGV. The CDR3 spans 14 residues. Trimming stripped 2 bases from V and 3 bases from J, with 8 bases between. The CDR3 region is CASSLNQVNQPQHF. The CDR3, as DNA: TGTGCCAGCAGCTTAAACCAGGTCAATCAGCCCCAGCATTTT.

The chain has TRBV7-9 and TRBJ2-1; the match to TRBD2 covers 9 bases. Looked up from germline, CDR1 is SEHNR and CDR2 is FQNEAQ (reference sequence). This CDR3 comprises 16 residues. J was trimmed by 5 bases and V by 4 bases; bases with no gene match: 9. Written as DNA, the CDR3 is TGTGCCAGCAGCTCGGACCTCGGACTAGCGAACAATGAGCAGTTCTTC. The encoded protein is CASSSDLGLANNEQFF. Full variable domain (missing parts from reference TRBV7-9 and TRBJ2-1): DTGVSQNPRHKITKRGQNVTFRCDPISEHNRLYWYRQTLGQGPEFLTYFQNEAQLEKSRLLSDRFSAERPKGSFSTLEIQRTEQGDSAMYLCASSSDLGLANNEQFFGPGTRLTVL.

DNA for the CDR3: TGTGCCAGCAGCGCGACTAGCGGGAGCTTGGGTGAGCAGTTCTTC. This codes for CASSATSGSLGEQFF. The V and J genes are TRBV9 and TRBJ2-1; the match to TRBD2 covers 12 bases. The J segment lost 9 bases and the V segment lost 3 bases, leaving 7 bases of the junction unmatched. The CDR3 covers 15 residues. Germline V gene sequence: CDR1 SGDLS, CDR2 YYNGEE.

The CDR3 bases are TGTGCCAGCAGTTTGATTGGGCGGATACAAGAGACCCAGTACTTC. Its protein is CASSLIGRIQETQYF. V usage is TRBV27 and J usage is TRBJ2-5; D gene uncertain. The CDR3 contains 15 residues. V was pared by 3 bases and J by 2 bases, with 13 bases between. CDR1 is MNHEY, CDR2 SMNVEV, per germline (reference sequence).

The chain has TRBV25-1 and TRBJ2-1; tentatively, D is TRBD1 (5 bases). The CDR3 contains 14 residues. The V gene's germline CDR1 is MGHDK and CDR2 SYGVNS. V lost 4 bases to trimming and J lost 2 bases, with 9 bases between them. CDR3 in amino acids: CASSVQGPYNEQFF. The CDR3 bases are TGTGCCAGCAGTGTGCAGGGCCCCTACAATGAGCAGTTCTTC.

The V and J genes are TRBV5-1 and TRBJ2-3; D remains unclear. The CDR3 is made up of 12 amino acids. Trimming stripped 0 bases from V and 4 bases from J, with 3 bases between. The germline gives CDR1 SGHRS, CDR2 YFSETQ. The CDR3 DNA follows: TGCGCCAGCAGCTTGGGGGCAGATACGCAGTATTTT. Protein: CASSLGADTQYF.

The J gene is TRBJ1-1, the V gene TRBV5-4; 7 bases fit TRBD1. The CDR3 loop spans 15 amino acids. Per germline, CDR1 SGHNT and CDR2 YYREEE (reference sequence). The trim removed 4 bases at V and 5 bases at J, leaving 11 bases unmatched. This chain's CDR3 is CASSPKGPRGTEAFF. CDR3 nucleotide sequence: TGTGCCAGCAGCCCCAAAGGCCCCAGGGGGACTGAAGCTTTCTTT. The variable domain in full, with the rest retrieved from reference TRBV5-4 and TRBJ1-1, is ETGVTQSPTHLIKTRGQQVTLRCSSQSGHNTVSWYQQALGQGPQFIFQYYREEENGRGNFPPRFSGLQFPNYSSELNVNALELDDSALYLCASSPKGPRGTEAFFGQGTRLTVV.

V gene TRBV28 combines with J gene TRBJ1-6; a possible D gene is TRBD1 (5 bases). The CDR3 spans 13 residues. CDR1 and CDR2 (germline): MDHEN, SYDVKM. V dropped 6 bases and J dropped 10 bases, with 13 bases sitting between them. CDR3 amino acids: CASSGTGRSPLHF. In DNA, the CDR3 is TGTGCCAGCAGCGGGACTGGAAGGTCACCCCTCCACTTT.

The V call is TRBV6-6, the J call TRBJ2-2, with 8 bases aligning to TRBD2. The CDR3 totals 13 residues. Per the germline V gene, CDR1 is MNHNY and CDR2 is SVGAGI (reference sequence). J lost 6 bases, V lost 7 bases, and 4 bases had no gene match. The DNA for the CDR3 is TGTGCCAGCACGGGAGGGCGCGCCGGGGAGCTGTTTTTT. Amino acid sequence: CASTGGRAGELFF.

The V gene is TRBV6-5, the J gene TRBJ1-1, with D perhaps TRBD1 (5 bases). The V gene's germline CDR1 is MNHEY and CDR2 SVGAGI. CDR3 length: 14 residues. Trimming left V 4 bases short and J 1 base short, with 10 bases between. The CDR3 sequence: CASSLTVRNTEAFF. The DNA for the CDR3 is TGTGCCAGCAGTTTGACAGTCCGGAACACTGAAGCTTTCTTT.